Shown below are 14 T cell receptor beta chains from a single sample sequenced in a study of B cell selection in AIRE deficiency. CD4+CD127+ cells were sorted as the conventional CD4 T cells. Assay used: immunoSEQ multiplex PCR; TCRdb lists only in-frame clones, some missing. The data hold more than 25,000 clones, with roughly 95% observed a single time. The sample comprised CD4+CD127+ conventional T cells sorted from PBMCs. Receptors were obtained from a human donor in good health.

The rearrangement joins TRBV15 to TRBJ1-3; D gene ambiguous. This CDR3 has 15 residues. Germline V gives CDR1 LNHNV, CDR2 YYDKDF (reference sequence). V lost 0 bases to trimming and J lost 4 bases, with 10 bases between them. CDR3 in DNA: TGTGCCACCAGCAGAGATCCTGTGGAAGGAAACACCATATATTTT. It is translated as CATSRDPVEGNTIYF. Complete variable domain (other parts from reference TRBV15 and TRBJ1-3): DAMVIQNPRYQVTQFGKPVTLSCSQTLNHNVMYWYQQKSSQAPKLLFHYYDKDFNNEADTPDNFQSRRPNTSFCFLDIRSPGLGDTAMYLCATSRDPVEGNTIYFGEGSWLTVV.

The chain employs TRBV6-1 and TRBJ2-5, with D uncertain. The J call may be wrong; the DNA end is better matched by TRBJ2-7. The CDR3 loop spans 10 amino acids. Germline CDR1 MNHNS, CDR2 SASEGT. CDR3 coding DNA: TGTGCCAGCAAGGGTTACGAGCAGTACTTC. Translated: CASKGYEQYF.

V gene TRBV11-2 combines with J gene TRBJ1-2; 8 bases map to TRBD1. The CDR3 loop spans 17 amino acids. V gave up 4 bases and J gave up 4 bases; unmatched junction bases: 14. Germline V CDR1 and CDR2: SGHAT, FQNNGV. This CDR3 reads CASSSPTGAASGYGYTF. CDR3 nucleotide sequence: TGTGCCAGCAGCTCGCCGACAGGGGCAGCGTCGGGCTATGGCTACACCTTC.

The gene calls are TRBV7-8 and TRBJ2-5, with D possibly being TRBD1 (6 bases). Germline-derived CDR1 and CDR2 are SGHVS and FQNEAQ. This CDR3 has 13 residues. V was trimmed by 5 bases and J by 7 bases, leaving 14 bases between them. The CDR3 sequence is CASSGTGIGTQYF. DNA of the CDR3: TGTGCCAGCAGCGGCACAGGGATCGGGACCCAGTACTTC.

The V gene is TRBV10-3, the J gene TRBJ2-1, with no clear D. The V gene's germline CDR1 is ENHRY and CDR2 SYGVKD. Trimming stripped 0 bases from V and 4 bases from J, with 4 bases between. The CDR3 is made up of 13 amino acids. CDR3 DNA sequence: TGTGCCATCAGTGAGTCGGTGTACAATGAGCAGTTCTTC. Translated: CAISESVYNEQFF.

The V call is TRBV6-5, the J call TRBJ1-1; a weak D match, TRBD1 (5 bases). Germline values: CDR1 MNHEY, CDR2 SVGAGI. The CDR3 spans 11 residues. Deletions cut 5 bases from V and 9 bases from J, with 10 bases between. CDR3 nucleotides: TGTGCCAGCAGTCGGGACTTCCAAGCTTTCTTT. Translating it yields CASSRDFQAFF.

The chain is built from TRBV5-1 and TRBJ2-7, with D perhaps assigned TRBD1 or TRBD2 (5 bases each). The germline V and J ends were trimmed by 4 bases and 0 bases, with 17 bases remaining between them. Germline assignment: CDR1 SGHRS and CDR2 YFSETQ. CDR3 length: 16 residues. CDR3 in amino acids: CASSDSSGTASYEQYF. In nucleotides, the CDR3 is TGCGCCAGCAGCGACTCCTCCGGGACGGCCTCCTACGAGCAGTACTTC.

This clone was recorded only once. The gene calls are TRBV5-1 and TRBJ2-1; D may match TRBD1 or TRBD2 (6 bases each). This CDR3 comprises 15 residues. Looked up from germline, CDR1 is SGHRS and CDR2 is YFSETQ. Trimming removed 2 bases at V and 1 base at J, with 10 bases between. In DNA, the CDR3 is TGCGCCAGCAGCTTAGGAGGGGGGTCCTACAATGAGCAGTTCTTC. This translates into CASSLGGGSYNEQFF.

V is TRBV4-2 and J is TRBJ1-2; D might be TRBD1 (6 bases). The CDR3 is 16 residues long. V lost 0 bases, J lost 2 bases, and 13 bases lay in between. Germline assignment: CDR1 LGHNA and CDR2 YNFKEQ. DNA for the CDR3: TGTGCCAGCAGCCAAGATCAGGGGTGGCTGAACTATGGCTACACCTTC. Translated, it gives CASSQDQGWLNYGYTF.

J is TRBJ2-2 and V is TRBV14, with D possibly matching TRBD2 (6 bases). CDR1 is SGHDN, CDR2 FVKESK, per germline. V lost 0 bases, J lost 8 bases, and 16 bases lay in between. This CDR3 contains 16 residues. The CDR3 DNA follows: TGTGCCAGCAGCCAAGATATCAGAAGGGGAGGTGGGGAGCTGTTTTTT. It specifies CASSQDIRRGGGELFF.

The gene calls are TRBV6-1 and TRBJ2-3; 11 bases line up with TRBD2. Germline V gene sequence: CDR1 MNHNS, CDR2 SASEGT. The junction had 9 bases not matched to a gene; V was cut back by 2 bases and J by 8 bases. This CDR3 contains 16 residues. The CDR3 coding sequence is TGTGCCAGCAGTGAACCTAGACTAGCGGGAATTGGTACGCAGTATTTT. Amino acids: CASSEPRLAGIGTQYF.

The chain uses TRBV5-4 and TRBJ1-2; 10 bases agree with TRBD1. In germline, CDR1 is SGHNT, CDR2 YYREEE (reference sequence). Trimming took 4 bases from V and 3 from J; bases not matched to a gene: 3. The CDR3 loop spans 14 amino acids. CDR3 loop: CASSPGQGDYGYTF. The CDR3 nucleotides read TGTGCCAGCAGCCCCGGACAGGGGGACTATGGCTACACCTTC.

This rearrangement joins TRBV14 to TRBJ2-1; the match to TRBD1 covers 7 bases. The germline V gene has CDR1 SGHDN and CDR2 FVKESK. The J segment lost 3 bases and the V segment lost 3 bases, leaving 5 bases of the junction unmatched. The CDR3 is 15 residues long. CDR3 nucleotides: TGTGCCAGCAGCCAGGGACAGAAGTACTACAATGAGCAGTTCTTC. This encodes CASSQGQKYYNEQFF.

The CDR3 is CASSIEPLQETQYF. The CDR3 bases are TGTGCCAGTAGTATAGAACCCCTCCAAGAGACCCAGTACTTC. The J gene is TRBJ2-5, the V gene TRBV19; D unresolved. CDR3 length: 14 residues. Germline V lookup: CDR1 LNHDA, CDR2 SQIVND (reference sequence). Trimming left V 0 bases short and J 1 base short, with 6 bases between. The full variable domain, rest sourced from reference TRBV19 and TRBJ2-5, is DGGITQSPKYLFRKEGQNVTLSCEQNLNHDAMYWYRQDPGQGLRLIYYSQIVNDFQKGDIAEGYSVSREKKESFPLTVTSAQKNPTAFYLCASSIEPLQETQYFGPGTRLLVL.